Listed below are T cell receptor beta chains from one sample, sequenced in a study of early T cells in non-severe SARS-CoV-2 infection. TCRdb re-analysed the 5' RACE reads in MiXCR, keeping a single row per CDR3 protein. The table lists 60,000 or so distinct CDR3 sequences, more than 12% of them singletons. The sample consisted of whole blood, taken at baseline. The receptor set was obtained from an adult who was a healthcare worker with PCR-confirmed SARS-CoV-2 infection or an uninfected control (not recorded which). The CDR3 runs from the conserved cysteine through the conserved F or W. D genes are given only for firm matches. Clone size is stated in some rows and not others, as once, few, many or a class when expanded.

V gene,D gene,clone size,J gene,CDR3 DNA,CDR3 protein
TRBV19,-,-,TRBJ1-2,TGTGCCAGTAGTATCTGGGGTTCGGATGGCTACACCTTC,CASSIWGSDGYTF
TRBV20-1,-,once,TRBJ2-3,TGCAGTGCTCTTAGCACAGATACGCAGTATTTT,CSALSTDTQYF
TRBV4-2,-,-,TRBJ2-1,TGTGCCAGCAGCCAAGATACCAGCCTTTTTTACAATGAGCAGTTCTTC,CASSQDTSLFYNEQFF
TRBV29-1,-,few,TRBJ1-5,TGCAGCGTTCAAGGAGGGAATCAGCCCCAGCATTTT,CSVQGGNQPQHF
TRBV12-3/TRBV12-4,TRBD1,many,TRBJ1-2,TGTGCCAGCAGTTTACCCCGACAGGGTGGGAATGGCTACACCTTC,CASSLPRQGGNGYTF
TRBV6-1,TRBD1,-,TRBJ1-4,TGTGCCAGCAGGGGGACAGGGCGGGAAAATGAAAAACTGTTTTTT,CASRGTGRENEKLFF
TRBV5-6,-,few,TRBJ2-3,TGTGCCAGCAGCTTCGGGGGCCTAGATACGCAGTATTTT,CASSFGGLDTQYF
TRBV20-1,-,-,TRBJ1-1,TGCAGTGCCGTGGAAAAGACGGAGAACAAAGCTTTCTTT,CSAVEKTENKAFF
TRBV2,-,few,TRBJ2-2,TGTGCCAGCAGTTCACAGTACACCGGGGAGCTGTTTTTT,CASSSQYTGELFF
TRBV11-2,-,many,TRBJ2-3,TGTGCCAGCAGCTTACAGATTTCCACAGATACGCAGTATTTT,CASSLQISTDTQYF
TRBV7-9,-,few,TRBJ1-4,TGTGCCATCGACGCCGGGACACGGAATGAAAAACTGTTTTTT,CAIDAGTRNEKLFF
TRBV29-1,-,-,TRBJ2-6,TGCAGCGTTGAAGAAGGGGGCTCTGGGGCCAACGTCCTGACTTTC,CSVEEGGSGANVLTF
TRBV5-5,-,many,TRBJ2-6,TGTGCCAGCAGCTTGGCCTTCGGGGGGCTCGGGGCCAACGTCCTGACTTTC,CASSLAFGGLGANVLTF
TRBV28,TRBD1,-,TRBJ2-7,TGTGCCAGCAGTATCGGGACAGGGATGTCCTACGAGCAGTACTTC,CASSIGTGMSYEQYF
TRBV5-1,TRBD1,-,TRBJ2-7,TGCGCCAGCAGACAGGGGGCTCTGAACTCCTACGAGCAGTACTTC,CASRQGALNSYEQYF
TRBV7-9,TRBD2,-,TRBJ2-1,TGTGCCAGCAGCTCCCCGGTTAGCGGGAGCGATGAGCAGTTCTTC,CASSSPVSGSDEQFF
TRBV20-1,-,-,TRBJ2-7,TGCAGTGCCTTTGAAGGGGGGTTCGCCTACGAGCAGTACTTC,CSAFEGGFAYEQYF
TRBV7-6,-,-,TRBJ2-2,TGTGCCAGCAGCGTGAGTTGGAGAAACACCGGGGAGCTGTTTTTT,CASSVSWRNTGELFF
TRBV15,-,few,TRBJ2-7,TGTGCCACCAGCGCCCTAGTCGGAAAAGATCCCTACGAGCAGTACTTC,CATSALVGKDPYEQYF
TRBV2,-,few,TRBJ1-5,TGTGCCAGCAGTGAATTGGGATATAGCAATCAGCCCCAGCATTTT,CASSELGYSNQPQHF
TRBV6-2/TRBV6-3,-,medium-sized,TRBJ2-7,TGTGCCAGCAGTTACCCCGACTACGAGCAGTACTTC,CASSYPDYEQYF
TRBV5-1,-,-,TRBJ2-6,TGCGCCAGCAGCCTGGACAGTACCCCTGGGGCCAACGTCCTGACTTTC,CASSLDSTPGANVLTF
TRBV12-3/TRBV12-4,-,-,TRBJ2-3,TGTGCCAGCAGTTTATTTCAGGGTCCAGATACGCAGTATTTT,CASSLFQGPDTQYF
TRBV5-5,TRBD2,few,TRBJ2-1,TGTGCCAGCAGCGGACCTCTAGCGGGCTCCTACAATGAGCAGTTCTTC,CASSGPLAGSYNEQFF
TRBV4-1,TRBD2,many,TRBJ2-1,TGCGCCAGCAGCCAACGGATCTCTAGCGGAAGCAATGAGCAGTTCTTC,CASSQRISSGSNEQFF
TRBV7-6,TRBD1,few,TRBJ2-1,TGTGCCAGCAGCTTGGGACAGGGCAATGAGCAGTTCTTC,CASSLGQGNEQFF
TRBV7-2,-,-,TRBJ2-3,TGTGCCAGCAGACCCCCCGGGATTAGAACAGATACGCAGTATTTT,CASRPPGIRTDTQYF
TRBV20-1,-,-,TRBJ2-1,TGCAGTGCTAGGGCGGTCTCCTACAATGAGCAGTTCTTC,CSARAVSYNEQFF
TRBV7-2,-,many,TRBJ1-6,TGTGCCAGCAGCTTGAGCCAAGGGGAGTATAATTCACCCCTCCACTTT,CASSLSQGEYNSPLHF
TRBV4-1,TRBD1,-,TRBJ2-7,TGCGCCAGCAGCCTTCCGGGACAGGGGAGCTACGAGCAGTACTTC,CASSLPGQGSYEQYF
TRBV10-3,-,few,TRBJ2-7,TGTGCCACCTCCGGGACAAACCTCTACGAGCAGTACTTC,CATSGTNLYEQYF
TRBV2,-,many,TRBJ2-7,TGTGCCAGCACAATCGGAAGGCTATACGAGCAGTACTTC,CASTIGRLYEQYF
TRBV5-5,-,-,TRBJ2-7,TGTGCCAGCAGCACGAACCGGGCCCCATCGCTCGAGCAGTACTTC,CASSTNRAPSLEQYF
TRBV6-5,-,-,TRBJ2-7,TGTGCCAGCTCCCCGGGCAGCTCCTACGAGCAGTACTTC,CASSPGSSYEQYF
TRBV28,-,-,TRBJ2-4,TGTGCCAGCAGACGTCTGGACACCCGAATCGGCATTCAGTACTTC,CASRRLDTRIGIQYF
TRBV28,-,many,TRBJ2-1,TGTGCCAGCAGTCAGGTACAGCGCTTCATCTACAATGAGCAGTTCTTC,CASSQVQRFIYNEQFF
TRBV29-1,TRBD1,few,TRBJ1-2,TGCAGCTTTACGGGACAGGGGGACGGTATCTATGGCTACACCTTC,CSFTGQGDGIYGYTF
TRBV6-6,-,-,TRBJ1-5,TGTGCCAGCAGTTCCGAAAGAGGGAGGCAGCCCCAGCATTTT,CASSSERGRQPQHF
TRBV7-2,TRBD1,-,TRBJ1-1,TGTGCCAGCAACTTTATGGACAGGGACAACACTGAAGCTTTCTTT,CASNFMDRDNTEAFF
TRBV7-9,TRBD1,-,TRBJ2-1,TGTGCCAGCAGCTTAGGGGACAGCTCCTACAATGAGCAGTTCTTC,CASSLGDSSYNEQFF
TRBV19,-,-,TRBJ1-5,TGTGCCACCGCCTCAGAAGGGAATCAGCCCCAGCATTTT,CATASEGNQPQHF
TRBV7-2,TRBD2,-,TRBJ2-3,TGTGCCAGCAGCTTAGAATTGACTAGCAGGGATACGCAGTATTTT,CASSLELTSRDTQYF
TRBV6-5,-,-,TRBJ2-5,TGTGCCAGCCGCGGCGCGGCCCGAGAGACCCAGTACTTC,CASRGAARETQYF
TRBV28,TRBD1,few,TRBJ2-3,TGTGCCAGCAGTTTACTCGGACAGGGGGGCACAGATACGCAGTATTTT,CASSLLGQGGTDTQYF
TRBV5-4,TRBD2,once,TRBJ2-3,TGTGCCAGCAGCTCGACTAGCGGGGGGGCTATGCCAGATACGCAGTATTTT,CASSSTSGGAMPDTQYF
TRBV10-1,-,-,TRBJ2-1,TGCGCCAGCAGTGAGTTGTCAGGGAATGAGCAGTTCTTC,CASSELSGNEQFF
TRBV7-9,-,-,TRBJ2-7,TGTGCCAGCAGCTTAGCCATGATCGAGCAGTACTTC,CASSLAMIEQYF
TRBV7-2,-,-,TRBJ1-6,TGTGCCAGCAGCCCAGGGGCATTCGAGGACTATAATTCACCCCTCCACTTT,CASSPGAFEDYNSPLHF
TRBV6-1,TRBD1,-,TRBJ1-6,TGTGCCAGCAGAGCGGGACAGGGAGAGAGGACCCTCCACTTT,CASRAGQGERTLHF
TRBV27,TRBD2,few,TRBJ2-1,TGTGCCAGCAGTTCACTAGCGGGGGGTACATACAATGAGCAGTTCTTC,CASSSLAGGTYNEQFF